The rows below give T cell receptor beta chains drawn from one sample of a study of blood T cell repertoires in COVID-19. The data were produced by immunoSEQ multiplex PCR, yet TCRdb's version contains in-frame clones alone and is incomplete. Here the sample spans approximately 80,000 clones, around 88% being singletons. The specimen sequenced was peripheral blood. The source is a woman older than 75 with acute or convalescent COVID-19. CDR3s include the opening cysteine and the closing phenylalanine or tryptophan. The D gene is left open where the match is weak. Only part of the rows carry a size: once, few, many, or a class if the clone is expanded.

cdr3_aa,cdr3_nt,j_call,clone_size,d_call,v_call
CSASDRGIIRQPQHF,TGCAGTGCTAGTGACAGGGGAATAATAAGGCAGCCCCAGCATTTT,TRBJ1-5,few,TRBD1,TRBV20-1
CASSATGSDTQYF,TGTGCCAGCAGTGCTACAGGGTCGGATACGCAGTATTTT,TRBJ2-3,-,-,TRBV27
CASSWTRGYEQYF,TGTGCCAGCAGTTGGACTCGGGGCTACGAGCAGTACTTC,TRBJ2-7,-,-,TRBV6-2/TRBV6-3
CASSPRTGGTMNTEAFF,TGTGCCAGTAGTCCCAGGACAGGGGGGACCATGAACACTGAAGCTTTCTTT,TRBJ1-1,-,TRBD1,TRBV19
CASSSPLPGAYGYTF,TGTGCCAGCAGCTCCCCCCTGCCAGGGGCCTATGGCTACACCTTC,TRBJ1-2,once,-,TRBV7-9
CASSGTSGETQYF,TGCGCCAGCAGCGGGACTAGCGGAGAGACCCAGTACTTC,TRBJ2-5,-,TRBD2,TRBV5-1
CASSRSTGAGNTIYF,TGTGCCAGCAGCCGATCGACAGGGGCTGGAAACACCATATATTTT,TRBJ1-3,-,TRBD1,TRBV3-1/TRBV3-2
CASSVGQGAGSYEQYF,TGTGCCAGCAGCGTAGGTCAGGGGGCAGGTTCCTACGAGCAGTACTTC,TRBJ2-7,-,TRBD1,TRBV9
CASSILGGRGNIQYF,TGTGCCAGTAGTATTTTAGGGGGTAGGGGAAACATTCAGTACTTC,TRBJ2-4,-,-,TRBV19
CASSQGGQGSGELFF,TGCGCCAGCAGCCAAGGGGGACAGGGTTCCGGGGAGCTGTTTTTT,TRBJ2-2,-,TRBD1,TRBV4-1
CASSFNQGSYNEQFF,TGTGCCAGCAGCTTTAATCAGGGCAGCTACAATGAGCAGTTCTTC,TRBJ2-1,once,-,TRBV5-6
CATLTNYGYTF,TGTGCCACCCTTACTAACTATGGCTACACCTTC,TRBJ1-2,-,-,TRBV19
CASSPMSGTRDTQYF,TGTGCCAGCTCGCCAATGTCCGGGACACGGGATACGCAGTATTTT,TRBJ2-3,-,-,TRBV18
CSVAEETQYF,TGCAGCGTTGCGGAGGAGACCCAGTACTTC,TRBJ2-5,-,-,TRBV29-1
CASSLRAGEQYF,TGTGCCAGCAGCTTGAGGGCCGGGGAGCAGTACTTC,TRBJ2-7,-,-,TRBV11-3
CASSPSASLYGYTF,TGTGCCAGCAGCCCAAGCGCCAGCCTCTATGGCTACACCTTC,TRBJ1-2,-,-,TRBV7-3
CASSLYRDKPNEKLFF,TGTGCCAGCAGCTTATACCGGGACAAGCCTAATGAAAAACTGTTTTTT,TRBJ1-4,few,-,TRBV7-8
CASTPGGGGEQFF,TGTGCCAGCACCCCGGGGGGAGGCGGTGAGCAGTTCTTC,TRBJ2-1,once,TRBD2,TRBV12-3/TRBV12-4
CASSYAQGNTEAFF,TGTGCCAGCAGTTACGCCCAGGGGAACACTGAAGCTTTCTTT,TRBJ1-1,-,-,TRBV6-5
CASSPSGGGGGEQFF,TGTGCCAGCAGCCCTAGCGGGGGGGGCGGTGGTGAGCAGTTCTTC,TRBJ2-1,-,TRBD2,TRBV9
CASSLAGAPNTEAFF,TGTGCCAGCAGCTTAGCGGGGGCTCCGAACACTGAAGCTTTCTTT,TRBJ1-1,-,-,TRBV7-9
CASSPRGDSTDTQYF,TGCGCCAGCAGCCCCAGGGGGGATAGCACAGATACGCAGTATTTT,TRBJ2-3,-,-,TRBV5-1
CASSRDTKTQYF,TGTGCCAGCTCAAGGGACACAAAGACCCAGTACTTC,TRBJ2-5,once,-,TRBV18
CASRQGARSTGELFF,TGTGCCAGCAGACAGGGGGCGCGGAGCACCGGGGAGCTGTTTTTT,TRBJ2-2,-,TRBD1,TRBV6-5
CAWSVLTGSRGYTF,TGTGCCTGGAGTGTCCTTACAGGCTCTCGAGGCTACACCTTC,TRBJ1-2,few,-,TRBV30
CASSPRQGVTGELFF,TGTGCCAGCTCACCGAGACAGGGGGTCACCGGGGAGCTGTTTTTT,TRBJ2-2,once,TRBD1,TRBV18
CATSRPGLAGRDEQFF,TGTGCCACCAGCAGGCCGGGACTAGCGGGAAGGGATGAGCAGTTCTTC,TRBJ2-1,-,TRBD2,TRBV15
CASSLSQGHYGYTF,TGTGCCAGCAGCCTATCTCAGGGGCACTATGGCTACACCTTC,TRBJ1-2,few,-,TRBV7-9
CASRSGWAPSEKLFF,TGTGCCAGCAGGAGCGGGTGGGCCCCAAGCGAAAAACTGTTTTTT,TRBJ1-4,-,-,TRBV28
CASSDIAGVNEQFF,TGTGCCAGCAGCGACATAGCGGGAGTAAATGAGCAGTTCTTC,TRBJ2-1,-,TRBD2,TRBV3-1/TRBV3-2
CASSLSRDIYNEQFF,TGTGCCAGCAGCTTAAGTCGGGACATCTACAATGAGCAGTTCTTC,TRBJ2-1,-,-,TRBV7-3
CASKSQGYTEAFF,TGTGCCAGCAAGTCGCAGGGCTACACTGAAGCTTTCTTT,TRBJ1-1,-,-,TRBV6-5
CASSLGVAGDTQYF,TGCGCCAGCAGCTTGGGAGTCGCGGGGGATACGCAGTATTTT,TRBJ2-3,few,-,TRBV5-1
CASSSNRQWDEKLFF,TGTGCCAGCAGCTCGAATCGACAGTGGGATGAAAAACTGTTTTTT,TRBJ1-4,-,-,TRBV7-2
CASSAPQGRDTQYF,TGTGCCAGTAGTGCGCCACAGGGGAGAGATACGCAGTATTTT,TRBJ2-3,-,TRBD1,TRBV19
CASSLRSPETDTQYF,TGTGCCAGCAGCCTAAGATCCCCAGAAACAGATACGCAGTATTTT,TRBJ2-3,-,-,TRBV3-1/TRBV3-2
CASSLARSGGLSPLHF,TGTGCCAGCAGCTTAGCGAGGTCCGGGGGGCTTTCACCCCTCCACTTT,TRBJ1-6,-,-,TRBV7-9
CASSFTVTYEQYF,TGTGCCAGCAGTTTTACTGTCACCTACGAGCAGTACTTC,TRBJ2-7,once,-,TRBV2
CASGFRGRAGRETQYF,TGTGCCAGCGGATTCAGGGGGCGGGCAGGGCGAGAGACCCAGTACTTC,TRBJ2-5,-,TRBD1,TRBV7-2
CATPTSGLTKNIQYF,TGTGCCACTCCCACTAGCGGCCTAACCAAAAACATTCAGTACTTC,TRBJ2-4,once,TRBD2,TRBV6-4
CASSPRGSATEAFF,TGTGCCAGCAGCCCAAGGGGGTCAGCTACTGAAGCTTTCTTT,TRBJ1-1,-,-,TRBV2
CASRGTGGNYGYTF,TGTGCCAGCAGGGGGACAGGGGGTAACTATGGCTACACCTTC,TRBJ1-2,-,TRBD1,TRBV2
CASSLYQGADTEAFF,TGCGCCAGCAGCTTGTACCAGGGGGCCGACACTGAAGCTTTCTTT,TRBJ1-1,-,TRBD1,TRBV5-1
CASSPAGLVMGTQYF,TGTGCCAGCTCACCAGCGGGACTAGTGATGGGTACGCAGTATTTT,TRBJ2-3,-,TRBD2,TRBV18
CASSQDFDTGELFF,TGTGCCAGCAGCCAAGATTTCGACACCGGGGAGCTGTTTTTT,TRBJ2-2,-,-,TRBV14
CASSPLAGGGYNEQFF,TGTGCCAGCAGCCCCTTAGCGGGGGGCGGCTACAATGAGCAGTTCTTC,TRBJ2-1,-,TRBD2,TRBV3-1/TRBV3-2
CASSLLGGGDYEQYF,TGTGCCAGCAGCCTACTCGGGGGAGGGGATTACGAGCAGTACTTC,TRBJ2-7,-,TRBD2,TRBV11-1
CASSGRTGTGDYEQYF,TGTGCCAGCAGCGGCAGGACTGGGACAGGGGATTACGAGCAGTACTTC,TRBJ2-7,-,TRBD1,TRBV6-6
CASSQEMRYEQYF,TGCGCCAGCAGCCAAGAGATGAGATACGAGCAGTACTTC,TRBJ2-7,-,-,TRBV4-3
CASSLAGENTEAFF,TGTGCCAGCAGCTTGGCAGGTGAGAACACTGAAGCTTTCTTT,TRBJ1-1,-,-,TRBV11-3
CASFPDYTGELFF,TGTGCCAGTTTTCCAGATTACACCGGGGAGCTGTTTTTT,TRBJ2-2,-,-,TRBV12-3/TRBV12-4
CSASRGAGGGETQYF,TGCAGTGCTAGTAGGGGAGCGGGGGGTGGAGAGACCCAGTACTTC,TRBJ2-5,-,TRBD2,TRBV20-1
CASSIVWTGGSDTQYF,TGTGCCAGTAGTATAGTCTGGACAGGGGGCTCAGATACGCAGTATTTT,TRBJ2-3,-,TRBD1,TRBV19
CASSPKAHGTGGAETQYF,TGTGCCAGCAGCCCCAAAGCTCACGGGACAGGGGGCGCGGAGACCCAGTACTTC,TRBJ2-5,-,TRBD1,TRBV3-1/TRBV3-2
CASSQDGANTEAFF,TGTGCCAGCAGCCAAGATGGAGCGAACACTGAAGCTTTCTTT,TRBJ1-1,once,-,TRBV3-1/TRBV3-2
CASSPAGVAYEAFF,TGTGCCAGCAGCCCCGCAGGGGTCGCTTATGAAGCTTTCTTT,TRBJ1-1,once,-,TRBV7-9
CASSLDVQGHQPQHF,TGTGCCAGCAGCTTAGACGTACAGGGTCATCAGCCCCAGCATTTT,TRBJ1-5,-,-,TRBV7-2
CASSPGHEQFF,TGTGCCAGCAGCCCCGGTCATGAGCAGTTCTTC,TRBJ2-1,-,-,TRBV6-2/TRBV6-3
CASSPTTGGNSNQPQHF,TGTGCCAGCAGCCCTACGACAGGGGGGAATAGCAATCAGCCCCAGCATTTT,TRBJ1-5,-,TRBD1,TRBV2